The clone carrying this T cell receptor beta chain has ten or more counts. The sample is drawn from a study of neurological immune-mediated disorders. TCRdb redid the calling of the 5' RACE reads with MiXCR, one entry per CDR3 protein. The sample has under 25,000 distinct CDR3 sequences, around 2.5% seen once. The V end lost 1 base, the J end lost 7 bases, and 14 bases lay between the germline ends. The length of the CDR3 is 14 residues. Germline V gene sequence: CDR1 SGHRS, CDR2 YFSETQ. The sequence derives from a young woman with multiple sclerosis. V and J are TRBV5-1 and TRBJ1-2, with D possibly matching TRBD1 (5 bases). The source material was PBMCs. CDR3 residues: CASSLNRDLFGYTF. CDR3 sequence (DNA): TGCGCCAGCAGCTTGAACCGGGACCTCTTTGGCTACACCTTC.